This T cell receptor (beta chain) was sequenced in a study of T cells after yellow fever vaccination. Study-level points and caveats: Clonotype sharing between CD4 and CD8 compartments was small. On re-exposure, the response was weaker but peaked faster, at day 5 versus 15. Booster sampling recovered most clones from primary vaccination (approximately 96% CD4, roughly 88% CD8).

This clonotype turned up a few times. Its target is not known. A universal primer site and UMIs were added as TCR cDNA was made by 5'RACE template switching. TCRdb redid the calling of the 5' RACE reads with MiXCR, one entry per CDR3 protein. The data show about 500,000 distinct CDR3 sequences, about a sixth seen once. Sequencing used PBMCs, obtained less than 6 days after the first yellow fever vaccination. This TCR was recovered from a man younger than 35 who received the YFV17D yellow fever vaccine.

The CDR3 sequence: CASSSRDASNAPLSSGANVLTF. CDR3 in DNA: TGTGCCAGCAGCAGCCGGGACGCCTCCAATGCCCCTTTAAGCTCTGGGGCCAACGTCCTGACTTTC. V is TRBV21-1 and J is TRBJ2-6; the table's D gene call, TRBD1, was not cross checked with the DNA. TRBV21-1 is described as a pseudogene. The length of the CDR3 is 22 residues.